The 17 T cell receptor beta chains listed next were all sequenced from one sample in a study of blood T cell repertoires in COVID-19. Sequencing used immunoSEQ multiplex PCR; TCRdb keeps in-frame clones, though not all of them. Here the sample spans 150,000 to 200,000 clones, about four fifths being singletons. The sequenced sample consisted of PBMCs or T cells enriched from blood (not recorded which). These receptors were collected from a man aged 55-75 years who had recovered from COVID-19.

The chain employs TRBV5-1 and TRBJ2-3, with 9 bases that match TRBD1. Trimming took 4 bases from V and 2 from J; bases not matched to a gene: 8. The germline V gene has CDR1 SGHRS and CDR2 YFSETQ. The CDR3 sequence is 16 residues long. CDR3 nucleotides: TGCGCCAGCAGCCCCGGACAGGGGAGGATCACAGATACGCAGTATTTT. Translating gives CASSPGQGRITDTQYF.

V and J are TRBV6-5 and TRBJ1-2; 10 bases are shared with TRBD1. J was trimmed by 6 bases and V by 6 bases; bases with no gene match: 4. CDR3 length: 13 residues. The germline gives CDR1 MNHEY, CDR2 SVGAGI. Written as DNA, the CDR3 is TGTGCCAGCAGCTTCGGACAGGGGGATGGCTACACCTTC. Translated, it gives CASSFGQGDGYTF.

The V and J genes are TRBV7-3 and TRBJ2-7, with 10 nucleotides matching TRBD1. The V segment lost 5 bases and the J segment 7 bases; nucleotides outside the gene matches: 11. This CDR3 region has 15 residues. Germline assignment: CDR1 SGHTA and CDR2 FQGTGA. This CDR3 reads CASSATTGGFQEQYF. In DNA, the CDR3 is TGTGCCAGCAGCGCTACGACAGGGGGCTTTCAGGAGCAGTACTTC.

CDR3 DNA sequence: TGTGCCAGCAGCGGAAGAGGATACTCCTACGAGCAGTACTTC. It translates to CASSGRGYSYEQYF. This chain connects TRBV11-2 to TRBJ2-7; D is ambiguous. This CDR3 comprises 14 residues. V lost 5 bases and J lost 0, with 11 bases in between. CDR1 is SGHAT and CDR2 is FQNNGV in the germline V gene.

This clone showed up just once. This rearrangement joins TRBV29-1 to TRBJ2-2; D not resolved. The CDR3 runs to 13 residues. CDR1 is SQVTM, CDR2 ANQGSEA, per germline. V was clipped by 7 bases and J by 4 bases, with 13 bases between them. CDR3 DNA: TGCAGCGGACGGTCGCCTAGCACCGGGGAGCTGTTTTTT. This codes for CSGRSPSTGELFF.

This clone was seen a few times. The chain combines TRBV3-1 (or the pseudogene TRBV3-2) with TRBJ2-1; 9 bases agree with TRBD2. The ends lost 4 bases at V and 10 bases at J; junction bases unmatched: 14. The CDR3 consists of 16 residues. The germline V gene has CDR1 LGHDT and CDR2 YNNKEL (reference sequence). CDR3 DNA: TGTGCCAGCAGCCTCTTAGCGGGAGCGGGCACAAGGGAGCAGTTCTTC. As protein: CASSLLAGAGTREQFF.

The rearrangement links TRBV19 to TRBJ1-2; 7 bases line up with TRBD1. The CDR3 is 14 residues long. With V trimmed by 3 bases and J by 8 bases, 9 bases remained unmatched. Germline CDR1 LNHDA, CDR2 SQIVND (reference sequence). The CDR3 is CASSISAEGGGYTF. In DNA, the CDR3 is TGTGCCAGTAGTATTTCCGCCGAAGGGGGCGGCTACACCTTC. The full variable domain, its missing parts supplied by reference TRBV19 and TRBJ1-2, is DGGITQSPKYLFRKEGQNVTLSCEQNLNHDAMYWYRQDPGQGLRLIYYSQIVNDFQKGDIAEGYSVSREKKESFPLTVTSAQKNPTAFYLCASSISAEGGGYTFGSGTRLTVV.

CDR3 sequence reads: CASSFGTAEAFF. As DNA, the CDR3 is TGTGCCAGCAGTTTCGGGACAGCTGAAGCTTTCTTT. The chain employs TRBV12-3 or TRBV12-4 and TRBJ1-1, with TRBD1 matching over 7 bases. After removal of 3 bases from V and 6 bases from J, the junction contained 1 base not matched to a gene. This CDR3 contains 12 residues.

V gene TRBV30 combines with J gene TRBJ1-1; tentatively, D is TRBD1 (6 bases). The CDR3 has 13 residues. Looked up from germline, CDR1 is GTSNPN and CDR2 is SVGIG (reference sequence). V shed 4 bases and J shed 1 base, with 10 bases lying between them. The CDR3 nucleotides are TGTGCCTGGACACCGGGACAGAACACTGAAGCTTTCTTT. Amino acid sequence: CAWTPGQNTEAFF.

The rearrangement uses TRBV7-3 and TRBJ2-2; TRBD2 might be the D (7 bases). The germline V and J ends were trimmed by 0 bases and 1 base, with 15 bases remaining between them. Germline V CDR1 and CDR2: SGHTA, FQGTGA. The CDR3 sequence is 18 residues long. The CDR3 reads CASSLTGWRGQNTGELFF. DNA for the CDR3: TGTGCCAGCAGCTTAACTGGGTGGCGGGGGCAGAACACCGGGGAGCTGTTTTTT.

The chain carries TRBV30 and TRBJ2-3, with D perhaps TRBD1 (5 bases). Germline CDR1 is GTSNPN and CDR2 is SVGIG (reference sequence). Trimming removed 1 base at V and 2 bases at J, with 10 bases between. The CDR3 consists of 14 residues. The CDR3 nucleotides read TGTGCCTGGAGTGCAGGGTTTGTCACAGATACGCAGTATTTT. Protein sequence: CAWSAGFVTDTQYF.

This clone was seen only once. The chain couples TRBV19 to TRBJ1-6, with 8 bases matching TRBD1. Germline V lookup: CDR1 LNHDA, CDR2 SQIVND (reference sequence). Germline trimming cut 5 bases from V and 1 base from J; bases unmatched to any gene: 4. There are 16 residues in the CDR3. The CDR3 coding sequence is TGTGCCAGTAGTGGACAGGGTTTTTCCTATAATTCACCCCTCCACTTT. Amino acids: CASSGQGFSYNSPLHF.

The CDR3 is CASSQPGGNYGYTF. The CDR3 bases are TGCGCCAGCAGCCAACCAGGGGGCAACTATGGCTACACCTTC. The chain couples TRBV4-1 to TRBJ1-2; 8 positions agree with TRBD1. CDR1 is MGHRA and CDR2 is YSYEKL in the germline V gene. V lost 2 bases, J lost 2 bases, and 1 base stayed unmatched. The CDR3 sequence is 14 residues long.

In its sample, this clone was seen once. The V gene is TRBV30, the J gene TRBJ1-5, with a possible D match to TRBD1 (5 bases). V gave up 1 base and J gave up 7 bases, with 17 bases separating them. CDR3 length equals 15 residues. Germline values: CDR1 GTSNPN, CDR2 SVGIG (reference sequence). The CDR3: CAWSAGIAIRQPQHF. In DNA, the CDR3 is TGTGCCTGGAGTGCAGGGATCGCGATCAGGCAGCCCCAGCATTTT.

The chain joins TRBV27 to TRBJ2-1; 13 bases map to TRBD2. J was trimmed by 5 bases and V by 2 bases; bases with no gene match: 9. The germline CDR1 and CDR2 sequences are MNHEY and SMNVEV (reference sequence). The CDR3 totals 18 residues. CDR3 loop: CASSLQAGLAGVHNEQFF. Written as DNA, the CDR3 is TGTGCCAGCAGTTTACAAGCTGGACTAGCGGGGGTCCACAATGAGCAGTTCTTC.

This clone was seen just once. In nucleotides, the CDR3 is TGTGCCAGCAGCCTGGGACAGGAGATGAAGTACTTC. Translated, it gives CASSLGQEMKYF. V gene TRBV13 combines with J gene TRBJ2-7; TRBD1 agrees at 8 bases. Per germline, CDR1 PRHDT and CDR2 FYEKMQ (reference sequence). With V trimmed by 5 bases and J by 11 bases, 8 bases remained unmatched. CDR3 size: 12 residues.

The rearrangement links TRBV4-2 to TRBJ2-7; 7 bases are shared with TRBD1. CDR3 length: 16 amino acids. Losses at the gene ends were 3 bases for V and 0 bases for J; bases not matched to a gene: 8. The germline gives CDR1 LGHNA, CDR2 YNFKEQ. The CDR3 DNA reads as TGTGCCAGCAGCCACACAGGGGCCACAAACTCCTACGAGCAGTACTTC. Translation: CASSHTGATNSYEQYF.